Below are 9 T cell receptor beta chains sequenced from a single sample in a study of cytomegalovirus exposure and HLA in healthy donors. PCR was performed using 60 Vbeta and 13 Jbeta primers. Repertoires were generated with immunoSEQ multiplex PCR, while TCRdb's copy carries only in-frame clones and drops some. This repertoire includes 70,000 or so clones. The sample consisted of PBMCs. The receptors were gathered from a boy younger than 18 in good health and CMV-seronegative.

J is TRBJ1-1 and V is TRBV30; D ambiguous. Germline V gene sequence: CDR1 GTSNPN, CDR2 SVGIG (reference sequence). The CDR3 has 12 residues. V dropped 3 bases and J dropped 7 bases, with 12 bases sitting between them. CDR3 nucleotide sequence: TGTGCCTGGAGACGGGGAGAAGATGAAGCTTTCTTT. Translated, it gives CAWRRGEDEAFF.

J is TRBJ2-7 and V is TRBV9; maybe TRBD2 (6 bases). Germline V gene lookup returns CDR1 SGDLS and CDR2 YYNGEE. Trimming removed 3 bases from V and 0 bases from J, with 16 bases in between. The CDR3 is 16 amino acids. In DNA form, the CDR3 reads TGTGCCAGCAGCGCTAACTGGGACTCGAGCTCCTACGAGCAGTACTTC. It yields the protein CASSANWDSSSYEQYF.

This chain links TRBV9 with TRBJ2-5; TRBD2 might be the D (7 bases). V was shortened by 3 bases and J by 3 bases, with 9 bases between the two germline ends. This CDR3 has 13 amino acids. Germline CDR1 reads SGDLS; CDR2 reads YYNGEE. CDR3 nucleotide sequence: TGTGCCAGCAGCGAGGGGGGGAAAGAGACCCAGTACTTC. The encoded protein is CASSEGGKETQYF.

This chain joins TRBV19 and TRBJ2-7, with no clear D. Germline V gene data show CDR1 as LNHDA and CDR2 as SQIVND (reference sequence). Trimming stripped 3 bases from V and 3 bases from J, with 12 bases between. The CDR3 loop spans 14 amino acids. CDR3 DNA sequence: TGTGCCAGTAGTATTAAGCAATCCGGCTACGAGCAGTACTTC. Translated, it gives CASSIKQSGYEQYF. The complete variable domain, with remaining parts taken from reference TRBV19 and TRBJ2-7, reads DGGITQSPKYLFRKEGQNVTLSCEQNLNHDAMYWYRQDPGQGLRLIYYSQIVNDFQKGDIAEGYSVSREKKESFPLTVTSAQKNPTAFYLCASSIKQSGYEQYFGPGTRLTVT.

V and J are TRBV18 and TRBJ1-2; TRBD1 aligns across 12 bases. The germline CDR1 and CDR2 sequences are KGHSH and LQKENI. Losses at the gene ends were 0 bases for V and 7 bases for J; bases not matched to a gene: 12. This CDR3 spans 18 amino acids. The CDR3 here is CASSPPNSGTGGAGGYTF. Written as DNA, the CDR3 is TGTGCCAGCTCACCACCAAATTCCGGGACAGGGGGCGCGGGTGGCTACACCTTC.

This sequence joins TRBV6-1 and TRBJ2-1; tentative D call: TRBD2 (5 bases). The germline CDR1 and CDR2 sequences are MNHNS and SASEGT. The CDR3 has 11 amino acids. The V end was cut by 6 bases, the J end by 9 bases, with 9 bases between. Written as DNA, the CDR3 is TGTGCCAGCAGACTAGTATCTGAGCAGTTCTTC. This encodes CASRLVSEQFF.

J is TRBJ1-1 and V is TRBV5-4; possibly TRBD1 for D (5 bases). The length of the CDR3 is 8 residues. CDR1 and CDR2 (germline): SGHNT, YYREEE (reference sequence). Trimming took 9 bases from V and 11 from J, leaving 8 bases between them. CDR3 sequence (DNA): TGTGCCACCGGGGGGGCTTTCTTT. Amino acid sequence: CATGGAFF. Full variable domain (remainder filled in from reference TRBV5-4 and TRBJ1-1): ETGVTQSPTHLIKTRGQQVTLRCSSQSGHNTVSWYQQALGQGPQFIFQYYREEENGRGNFPPRFSGLQFPNYSSELNVNALELDDSALYLCATGGAFFGQGTRLTVV.

The chain is built from TRBV15 and TRBJ1-1; D may be TRBD1 (5 bases). Germline V CDR1 and CDR2: LNHNV, YYDKDF (reference sequence). The CDR3 spans 13 residues. The ends were cut back, 4 bases at V and 2 bases at J, with 8 bases in the middle. CDR3 sequence (DNA): TGTGCCACCAGCACAGGGCTAAACACTGAAGCTTTCTTT. Translation: CATSTGLNTEAFF.

V gene TRBV5-4 combines with J gene TRBJ1-6; 11 bases fit TRBD1. Germline CDR1 and CDR2: SGHNT and YYREEE (reference sequence). The J segment lost 8 bases and the V segment lost 5 bases, leaving 3 bases of the junction unmatched. The length of the CDR3 is 14 residues. The CDR3 sequence is CASRVGQGDSPLHF. CDR3 nucleotides: TGTGCCAGCAGGGTGGGACAGGGGGATTCACCCCTCCACTTT.